This T cell receptor (beta chain) was retrieved from a study of blood T cell repertoires in COVID-19. Overall study: PBMCs, B-cell-depleted T cells, or T cells provided the cDNA or gDNA that made up the material.

Germline CDR1 reads ENHRY; CDR2 reads SYGVKD. Trimming cost V 0 bases and J 9 bases, with 12 bases left between them. This CDR3 is built from 14 residues. Sequenced by immunoSEQ multiplex PCR; TCRdb stores in-frame clones only, minus some. The sample lists roughly 250,000 clones, approximately 87% occurring once. Sequencing input: peripheral blood. The clonotype comes from a woman aged 25 to 39 with COVID-19, enrolled during active disease. The chain uses TRBV10-3 and TRBJ2-4, with D perhaps matching TRBD1 (5 bases). The CDR3 protein is CAISESRTPSIQYF. The CDR3 DNA reads as TGTGCCATCAGTGAGTCGCGGACACCCAGCATTCAGTACTTC.